Reported below is one TCR beta chain. This CDR3 region has 13 residues. Trimming pared 0 bases from V and 4 bases from J, leaving 7 bases between. Germline CDR1 is SGHRS and CDR2 is YFSETQ. The data derive from a study of control samples from healthy donors and cancer patients. Sequenced by immunoSEQ multiplex PCR; TCRdb stores in-frame clones only, minus some. The data show fewer than 200,000 clones, nearly 96% seen once. Sample: blood. The sequence came from a woman in her twenties or thirties in good health. The rearrangement uses TRBV5-1 and TRBJ1-2, with D hard to call. DNA of the CDR3: TGCGCCAGCAGCTTGGAGGTGCCCTATGGCTACACCTTC. As protein: CASSLEVPYGYTF.